This T cell receptor beta chain was found in a study of T cells after yellow fever vaccination. This clonotype was observed many times. Antigen specificity is unknown. UMIs and a universal primer site were added when TCR cDNA was made by 5'RACE template switching. TCRdb re-analysed the 5' RACE reads in MiXCR, keeping a single row per CDR3 protein. Of approximately 250,000 distinct CDR3 sequences in the sample, over 3% were seen once. General study points: Reappearing after the booster were most of the clones from primary vaccination (around 95% CD4, 88% CD8). Peaking on day 5 versus 15, the secondary response was faster but weaker. One caveat is that FACS-sorted repertoires could contain abundant clonotypes contaminating from the bulk population.

In germline, CDR1 is DFQATT, CDR2 SNEGSKA (reference sequence). V shed 5 bases and J shed 2 bases, with 6 bases lying between them. CDR3 size: 11 residues. The chain employs TRBV20-1 and TRBJ1-2, with D unresolved. The material sequenced was PBMCs, taken 15 days after the yellow fever booster vaccination. The TCR comes from a man younger than 35 who received the YFV17D yellow fever vaccine. CDR3 DNA: TGCAGTGCTCGTCTAAACTATGGCTACACCTTC. It translates to CSARLNYGYTF.